This T cell receptor (beta chain) comes out of a study of OX40 agonist ivuxolimab in advanced cancers. The CDR3 has 16 amino acids. Trimming cost V 6 bases and J 0 bases, with 16 bases left between them. Germline V gene data show CDR1 as KGHSH and CDR2 as LQKENI. TCRdb keeps only in-frame clones here, not all; method: immunoSEQ multiplex PCR. The data show tens of thousands of clones, around nine tenths seen once. Sequenced here: CD4+ or CD8+ T cells sorted from blood, sampled in a trial of the OX40 agonist ivuxolimab. The TCR was taken from an adult with an advanced solid tumor such as melanoma, head and neck, liver or kidney cancer. V and J are TRBV18 and TRBJ2-3; D assignment may be TRBD1 or TRBD2 (6 bases each). The DNA of the CDR3 is TGTGCCAGCTCGTACCTGAGGGGGACTAGCACAGATACGCAGTATTTT. Protein product: CASSYLRGTSTDTQYF.